What follows is one T cell receptor beta chain and its context. This clone was found a few times. What this receptor recognizes is not known. Base quality data are lacking; no much larger clone is found one base away. CDR1 and CDR2, looked up from the germline V gene, are SGHNT and YENEEA. V loses 5 bases, J loses 4 bases, and the germline ends lie 11 bases apart. The CDR3 covers 13 residues, taking in both the cysteine and the phenylalanine. The retained sequence is limited to the CDR3, 39 bases, with the frame set at the first base. The sample is drawn from a study of T cell repertoires in ileal Crohn's disease (dated by TCRdb to about 2019). With respect to the entire study: The median duration of disease was approximately 8.3 years, and at the time of surgery 35% to 45% of patients were active smokers. Biopsies taken from the inflamed portion of the ileum in the surgical resection specimen were designated as M0 samples. About 500 nanograms of biopsy DNA per sample were submitted for commercial TCRB immunosequencing. TCR repertoire analysis was performed in roughly 50 Crohn's disease patients drawn from a prospective multicentre cohort. All patients had surgery for a complication: stricturing disease in roughly 60% and penetrating disease in 39%. Endoscopic postoperative recurrence was defined by a Rutgeerts score above i0. The study was conducted in parallel with a multicentre cohort that was designed to identify predictors of early endoscopic recurrence following ileocolonic resection. Roughly half of the patients were given postoperative therapy, with under 13 receiving thiopurines and about 19 receiving anti-TNF agents. The study sequenced approximately 150 mucosal samples from a few dozen patients, taken at several locations on the surgical specimen and at postoperative endoscopy.

General conclusions and limits of the study: Higher percentages of high-frequency clones at the time of surgery were linked to endoscopic recurrence, and every patient with clonality above 26.8% (18/57) had recurrence. Compared with non-smokers, patients who were active smokers at surgery showed a significantly higher proportion of clonal expansions (25.9% vs 17.9%, p=0.02). Only a subgroup of patients, of unstated size, had mucosal CD4 and CD8 T cells sorted and sequenced. Compared with CD4 T cells, sorted CD8 T cells contained more high-frequency clones, which suggests that the mucosal expansions were mostly CD8.

The time point tag for this specimen amounts to: inflamed ileum from the surgical specimen. Eligible patients were adults with ileal or ileocolonic Crohn's disease who had an indication for ileocolonic resection. Before DNA extraction, whole ileal mucosal biopsies were kept frozen at -80 degrees C. Genomic DNA was extracted from frozen whole biopsies using a TRizol-based method and was quantified with a NanoDrop 2000 spectrophotometer. Library method: the immunoSEQ multiplex PCR assay. CDR3 regions were amplified from genomic DNA by Adaptive Biotechnology using a two-step, amplification bias-controlled multiplex PCR. In the first PCR, primers covered every V and J gene segment, and in the second PCR, barcodes and Illumina adapters were added. CDR3 libraries were sequenced on an Illumina instrument. The authors' pipeline ran thus. Vendor-provided pipelines were combined with custom analysis of raw data in R/Bioconductor under R version 3.3.0. Clonality, ranging from 0 to 1, was calculated as the inverse of the normalised Shannon entropy of all productive clones. High-frequency clones were defined as the repertoire share of the top 100 clones, retaining only clones passing a 95% confidence test. Overlap between samples was measured with the Morisita-Horn index, while repertoire diversity was measured with the Simpson index. TCRdb mirrors the immuneACCESS table, restricted to in-frame sequences. Some clones are absent from its copies; in checked studies, under half trace to an unresolved V gene, and the reason for the others is unknown. The V and J calls and the clone size are those of that table, but D and trimming were determined from the DNA. The table for this sample lists about 4,500 clones; roughly three quarters of them were counted only once. The ten most abundant clones make up more than 5.5% of the sample.

The chain is assembled from TRBV11-3 and TRBJ1-1, with the D gene uncertain. Sequencing used ileal tissue. The sequence derives from an adult with Crohn's disease. The CDR3 reads CASSLQPATEAFF. DNA sequence: TGTGCCAGCAGCCTACAACCCGCCACTGAAGCTTTCTTT.